Shown below are 4 T cell receptor beta chains from a single sample sequenced in a study of CD8+ T cells in alopecia areata (dated by TCRdb to 2016 to 2019). The method behind the library was the immunoSEQ multiplex PCR assay. To provide template for TCR sequencing, every sample had RNA extracted and reverse transcribed into cDNA. The immuneACCESS repertoire file appears here via TCRdb, limited to in-frame rearrangements. These files lack a portion of the clones; in checked studies, under half of the deficit traces to unresolved V genes, and the cause of the others is not known. For this sample there are about 140,000 clones; around 87% appear just once. Of the sample, around 13% is held by the ten largest clones. The sample's time point label, decoded: about four weeks on oral tofacitinib. The intended sense of this specimen's treatment or condition label: oral pan-JAK inhibitor, 5-10 mg twice daily.

Sequencing used CD8+ T cells sorted from blood, obtained at week 4, from a patient treated with tofacitinib. These receptors were obtained from a human donor with alopecia areata.

The CDR3 is CASSLGGPYEQYF. CDR3 DNA sequence: TGTGCCAGCAGCTTGGGGGGACCCTACGAGCAGTACTTC. This chain links TRBV7-6 with TRBJ2-7; possibly TRBD2 for D (6 bases). The ends were cut back, 3 bases at V and 2 bases at J, with 8 bases in the middle. This CDR3 is built from 13 residues. Germline values: CDR1 SGHVS, CDR2 FNYEAQ.

The genes are TRBV29-1 and TRBJ2-7; 10 bases are a match to TRBD1. Trimming at V came to 7 bases and at J to 6 bases, leaving 12 bases not matched to a gene. Looked up from germline, CDR1 is SQVTM and CDR2 is ANQGSEA. This CDR3 comprises 14 residues. CDR3 protein: CSARLETGGLEQYF. The CDR3 bases are TGCAGCGCCCGACTCGAGACAGGGGGCCTCGAGCAGTACTTC.

This sequence joins TRBV5-6 and TRBJ1-2, with 8 nucleotides matching TRBD1. V was clipped by 2 bases and J by 7 bases; unmatched bases: 10. The length of the CDR3 is 15 residues. Germline V gives CDR1 SGHDT, CDR2 YYEEEE. CDR3 sequence (DNA): TGTGCCAGCAGCTTTGGGGACAGGCCTTCGCGTGGCTACACCTTC. Translation gives CASSFGDRPSRGYTF.

The rearrangement uses TRBV7-6 and TRBJ2-3, with D perhaps matching TRBD2 (6 bases). Germline V gives CDR1 SGHVS, CDR2 FNYEAQ. The CDR3 spans 15 residues. V was cut by 3 bases and J by 0 bases, with 10 bases left in between. The CDR3 coding sequence is TGTGCCAGCAGCTTCAGCGGGTCTAGCACAGATACGCAGTATTTT. Protein: CASSFSGSSTDTQYF.